Presented here are 18 T cell receptor beta chains from one specimen sequenced in a study of T cell repertoires in cytomegalovirus infection. TCRdb processed the reads anew with MiXCR; each CDR3 protein has one entry. The sample holds some 300,000 distinct CDR3 sequences, roughly 9.3% seen once. Sequencing was done on a sample of PBMCs. These receptors were collected from a human donor in good health (CMV status not recorded). Some clones in this sample may be carry-over from other donors' samples.

This clonotype was counted ten times or more. V gene TRBV6-6 combines with J gene TRBJ1-1; D not certain. The ends were cut back, 7 bases at V and 3 bases at J, with 12 bases in the middle. Germline values: CDR1 MNHNY, CDR2 SVGAGI (reference sequence). The CDR3 has 13 amino acids. DNA for the CDR3: TGTGCCAGCACCTTCGGCACGGACACTGAAGCTTTCTTT. This gives the protein CASTFGTDTEAFF.

This clonotype occurred many times. This CDR3 reads CASSVLRDLGDEKLFF. The CDR3 DNA is TGTGCCAGCAGCGTCCTTAGGGACCTTGGGGACGAAAAACTGTTTTTT. V is TRBV7-9 and J is TRBJ1-4; D might be TRBD1 (5 bases). The CDR3 sequence is 16 residues long. Germline V gives CDR1 SEHNR, CDR2 FQNEAQ (reference sequence). The germline V and J ends were trimmed by 5 bases and 8 bases, with 21 bases remaining between them.

The chain employs TRBV5-5 and TRBJ2-7, with D unresolved. Germline-derived CDR1 and CDR2 are SGHKS and YYEKEE (reference sequence). V shed 5 bases and J shed 0 bases, with 12 bases lying between them. CDR3 length equals 14 residues. CDR3 bases: TGTGCCAGCAGAGAAGCGTCGAGCTCCTACGAGCAGTACGTC. Translated, it gives CASREASSSYEQYV.

This clonotype was counted ten times or more. The CDR3 coding sequence is TGTGCCAGCAGCTTAGAATGGGGGGGGCAGACCCAGTACTTC. It is translated as CASSLEWGGQTQYF. The V gene is TRBV7-2, the J gene TRBJ2-5; TRBD2 is a possible D gene (7 bases). CDR1 SGHTA and CDR2 FQGNSA come from the germline V gene. The CDR3 loop spans 14 amino acids. V lost 1 base to trimming and J lost 6 bases, with 12 bases between them.

In this sample, this clonotype turned up many times. The J gene is TRBJ1-5, the V gene TRBV7-2; possible D gene TRBD1, 6 bases. V lost 0 bases and J 6 bases, leaving 12 bases between the germline ends. CDR1 is SGHTA and CDR2 is FQGNSA in the germline V gene. This CDR3 is 15 amino acids long. The CDR3 sequence is CASSLAPGAVQPQHF. For the CDR3, the DNA is TGTGCCAGCAGCTTAGCACCGGGGGCGGTTCAGCCCCAGCATTTT.

The DNA of the CDR3 is TGCAGTGCTAGGCTCGAGTGGACAGTGGATCAGCCCCAGCATTTT. Its protein product is CSARLEWTVDQPQHF. This rearrangement joins TRBV20-1 to TRBJ1-5; tentative D call: TRBD1 (6 bases). V lost 3 bases, J lost 5 bases, and 17 bases lay in between. CDR3 size: 15 residues. The germline V gene encodes CDR1 DFQATT and CDR2 SNEGSKA (reference sequence).

This clonotype was counted ten times or more. V gene TRBV7-9 combines with J gene TRBJ2-1; 12 nucleotides match TRBD2. There are 18 residues in the CDR3. The V segment lost 7 bases and the J segment 3 bases; nucleotides outside the gene matches: 13. Germline V lookup: CDR1 SEHNR, CDR2 FQNEAQ (reference sequence). The CDR3: CASTPRSSGGAIYNEQFF. CDR3 coding DNA: TGTGCCAGCACCCCTCGTTCTAGCGGGGGGGCCATCTACAATGAGCAGTTCTTC.

There are a few counts of this clonotype. The V gene is TRBV29-1, the J gene TRBJ2-5; D remains ambiguous. This CDR3 spans 11 amino acids. Germline V gene sequence: CDR1 SQVTM, CDR2 ANQGSEA. The ends were cut back, 5 bases at V and 3 bases at J, with 7 bases in the middle. CDR3 in DNA: TGCAGCGTTTTGGGAAAAGAGACCCAGTACTTC. Its translation: CSVLGKETQYF.

This clonotype was detected many times. J is TRBJ2-7 and V is TRBV6-2 or TRBV6-3; a weak D match, TRBD2 (6 bases). V lost 5 bases and J lost 2, with 7 bases in between. Germline CDR1 and CDR2: MNHEY and SVGEGT. This CDR3 contains 12 residues. Here the CDR3 reads CASSRGTYEQYF. CDR3 coding DNA: TGTGCCAGCAGTCGCGGGACCTACGAGCAGTACTTC.

The chain employs TRBV20-1 and TRBJ1-5; 7 bases map to TRBD1. The CDR3 has 13 residues. With V trimmed by 6 bases and J by 6 bases, 8 bases remained unmatched. CDR1 and CDR2 (germline): DFQATT, SNEGSKA (reference sequence). The CDR3 DNA follows: TGCAGTGCATTCAGGGGGGGAGGTCAGCCCCAGCATTTT. Protein product: CSAFRGGGQPQHF.

J is TRBJ1-4 and V is TRBV7-9, with TRBD1 matching over 8 bases. The CDR3 has 16 residues. Trimming cost V 5 bases and J 6 bases; bases outside gene matches: 11. Germline lookup yields CDR1 SEHNR and CDR2 FQNEAQ (reference sequence). The CDR3 loop is CASSPGQGVVDEKLFF. CDR3 nucleotides: TGTGCCAGCAGCCCCGGACAGGGAGTGGTTGATGAAAAACTGTTTTTT.

This clonotype was seen at least ten times. In DNA form, the CDR3 reads TGTGCCAGCAGCTACATAATGAACACTGAAGCTTTCTTT. This translates into CASSYIMNTEAFF. V usage is TRBV7-2 and J usage is TRBJ1-1; the D is unclear. CDR3 size: 13 residues. With 4 bases removed from V and 0 bases from J, the gap between germline ends came to 6 bases. From germline, CDR1 is SGHTA and CDR2 FQGNSA.

This clonotype has a count of ten or more. The rearrangement uses TRBV12-3 or TRBV12-4 and TRBJ1-4; no firm D call. Trimming removed 3 bases at V and 3 bases at J, with 14 bases between. The CDR3 is 16 residues long. Here the CDR3 reads CASSFIKSVANEKLFF. CDR3 bases: TGTGCCAGCAGTTTTATTAAGTCGGTGGCTAATGAAAAACTGTTTTTT.

This clonotype was detected ten times or more. The CDR3 is CASTQSMVAANTGELFF. CDR3 nucleotide sequence: TGTGCCAGCACTCAATCTATGGTAGCGGCGAACACCGGGGAGCTGTTTTTT. This sequence joins TRBV25-1 and TRBJ2-2; D is possibly TRBD2 (6 bases). The CDR3 is 17 residues long. Trimming took off 7 bases at V and 0 bases at J, with 18 bases between the two ends. Germline V gives CDR1 MGHDK, CDR2 SYGVNS.

This clonotype was recorded many times. The gene calls are TRBV4-1 and TRBJ1-1; D gene uncertain. Trimming pared 0 bases from V and 11 bases from J, leaving 10 bases between. The CDR3 has 12 amino acids. Germline V gene sequence: CDR1 MGHRA, CDR2 YSYEKL. CDR3 sequence: CASSQDTGWAFF. The CDR3 nucleotides are TGCGCCAGCAGCCAAGATACCGGGTGGGCTTTCTTT.

This clonotype was seen ten or more times. V usage is TRBV9 and J usage is TRBJ2-6; D not certain. The CDR3 consists of 15 residues. The germline V gene encodes CDR1 SGDLS and CDR2 YYNGEE. Trimming took 0 bases from V and 0 from J, leaving 4 bases between them. The CDR3 bases are TGTGCCAGCAGCGTAGACATCTCTGGGGCCAACGTCCTGACTTTC. Its translation is CASSVDISGANVLTF.

The V gene is TRBV11-2, the J gene TRBJ2-5; no firm D call. Germline values: CDR1 SGHAT, CDR2 FQNNGV. Trimming took 5 bases from V and 2 from J, leaving 15 bases between them. There are 15 residues in the CDR3. The DNA of the CDR3 is TGTGCCAGCAGCCCTACCCCGGGCCAACAAGAGACCCAGTACTTC. Translation: CASSPTPGQQETQYF.

In its sample, this clonotype was seen many times. CDR3: CASRSGSGGYNEQFF. CDR3 bases: TGTGCCAGCAGGTCGGGAAGCGGGGGATACAATGAGCAGTTCTTC. The V and J genes are TRBV28 and TRBJ2-1, with 8 positions matching TRBD2. Germline V gives CDR1 MDHEN, CDR2 SYDVKM. J gave up 4 bases and V 6 bases, and 8 bases lay outside the gene matches. The CDR3 is 15 amino acids. Using reference TRBV28 and TRBJ2-1 for the parts outside the CDR3, the full variable domain is DVKVTQSSRYLVKRTGEKVFLECVQDMDHENMFWYRQDPGLGLRLIYFSYDVKMKEKGDIPEGYSVSREKKERFSLILESASTNQTSMYLCASRSGSGGYNEQFFGPGTRLTVL.